The 12 T cell receptor beta chains below all came from one sample that was sequenced in a study of T cells in Graves' hyperthyroidism and ophthalmopathy. Amplified regions were TCR beta CDR3 sequences from RNA transcripts. The TCR CDR3 first-round RT-PCR relied on the HTBI primer set. MiXCR, run by TCRdb on the multiplex PCR reads, gives a single entry per CDR3 protein. Of hundreds of thousands of distinct CDR3 sequences in the sample, 38% are singletons; the top ten hold 8.9%. The sample comprised blood. The receptor source for this set is a young man with Graves' hyperthyroidism.

This chain links TRBV6-2 or TRBV6-3 with TRBJ2-7, with TRBD2 matching over 8 bases. Germline V gene sequence: CDR1 MNHEY, CDR2 SVGEGT. Unmatched junction bases numbered 7, after V lost 2 bases and J lost 4 bases. CDR3 length: 15 amino acids. CDR3 in amino acids: CASSYGTRGRYEQYF. CDR3 bases: TGTGCCAGCAGTTACGGTACGCGCGGGAGGTACGAGCAGTACTTC.

This clonotype was detected many times. The gene calls are TRBV20-1 and TRBJ2-5; 10 bases agree with TRBD2. The V and J ends lost 5 bases and 2 bases, in that order; junction bases with no gene match: 2. The CDR3 length is 13 residues. Per germline, CDR1 DFQATT and CDR2 SNEGSKA (reference sequence). CDR3 sequence: CSAEREGQETQYF. CDR3 in DNA: TGCAGTGCTGAGCGGGAGGGGCAAGAGACCCAGTACTTC.

The V call is TRBV24-1, the J call TRBJ1-2; no reliable D call. Germline V gene data show CDR1 as KGHDR and CDR2 as SFDVKD. The CDR3 contains 12 residues. Trimming left V 3 bases short and J 6 bases short, with 7 bases between. The CDR3 sequence is CATSDRGDGYTF. The CDR3 nucleotides read TGTGCCACCAGTGATCGCGGGGATGGCTACACCTTC.

This clonotype was detected ten times or more. This chain uses TRBV29-1 with TRBJ2-5; D is possibly TRBD2 (6 bases). The CDR3 runs to 13 residues. From germline, CDR1 is SQVTM and CDR2 ANQGSEA. The V end was cut by 8 bases, the J end by 5 bases, with 18 bases between. The DNA of the CDR3 is TGCAGCACAAACTCCGCGGGAAGGGAGACCCAGTACTTC. Protein sequence: CSTNSAGRETQYF.

The chain couples TRBV29-1 to TRBJ2-5; tentatively, D is TRBD2 (6 bases). Trimming removed 8 bases from V and 5 bases from J, with 18 bases in between. Germline values: CDR1 SQVTM, CDR2 ANQGSEA. The CDR3 sequence is 13 residues long. CDR3 sequence: CSSESGGDETQYF. Written as DNA, the CDR3 is TGCAGCAGTGAATCAGGAGGGGACGAGACCCAGTACTTC.

This clonotype came up many times. The chain is built from TRBV19 and TRBJ1-3; D is uncertain. The CDR3 runs 14 residues. CDR1 is LNHDA, CDR2 SQIVND, per germline (reference sequence). Trimming stripped 4 bases from V and 7 bases from J, with 14 bases between. The CDR3 DNA reads TGTGCCAGTAGTACGACTGCGGTTTGGAACACCATATATTTT. Protein: CASSTTAVWNTIYF.

Points on this clonotype: This CDR3 is missing its conserved last phenylalanine or tryptophan, likely due to a read error. The rearrangement links TRBV29-1 to TRBJ1-1; D is unclear. This CDR3 spans 13 amino acids. Between the trimmed V and J ends, which lost 5 bases and 2 bases, there was a span of 12 bases. Germline loops: CDR1 SQVTM, CDR2 ANQGSEA. CDR3 bases: TGCAGCGTTAAAACAGTTGGAAACACTGAAGCTTTCCTT. Encoded protein: CSVKTVGNTEAFL.

This clonotype has a count of ten or more. This chain links TRBV7-2 with TRBJ1-1; weak D call: TRBD1 (5 bases). V lost 1 base and J 4 bases, leaving 13 bases between the germline ends. The CDR3 has 15 residues. The V gene's germline CDR1 is SGHTA and CDR2 FQGNSA. The DNA of the CDR3 is TGTGCCAGCAGCTTAGTAGGAGGGGCGGGCACTGAAGCTTTCTTT. Residues: CASSLVGGAGTEAFF.

This clonotype was observed a few times. V and J are TRBV13 and TRBJ1-1; D may be TRBD1 (6 bases). The germline V and J ends were trimmed by 1 base and 3 bases, with 12 bases remaining between them. The germline V gene encodes CDR1 PRHDT and CDR2 FYEKMQ (reference sequence). The CDR3 sequence is 15 residues long. The CDR3 region is CASSLEGGQDTEAFF. CDR3 in DNA: TGTGCCAGCAGCTTAGAGGGGGGGCAGGACACTGAAGCTTTCTTT.

This clonotype was detected only a few times. Being one base from a much bigger clone, this may be a read error. The V and J genes are TRBV15 and TRBJ1-5; a possible D gene is TRBD1 (5 bases). V was cut by 5 bases and J by 9 bases, with 14 bases left in between. In germline, CDR1 is LNHNV, CDR2 YYDKDF (reference sequence). The CDR3 is 13 residues long. The CDR3 DNA reads as TGTGCCACCAGCGGGGGTCGGGAGCTGCCCCAGCATTTT. Translation gives CATSGGRELPQHF.

This chain joins TRBV11-2 and TRBJ2-2, with 7 bases aligning to TRBD1. With 4 bases clipped from V and 1 base from J, the junction kept 9 bases outside the gene matches. The CDR3 is made up of 17 amino acids. Germline V gene sequence: CDR1 SGHAT, CDR2 FQNNGV. In DNA, the CDR3 is TGTGCCAGCAGCTCAGCTACCGGGACAGAGAACACCGGGGAGCTGTTTTTT. Protein product: CASSSATGTENTGELFF.

V and J are TRBV19 and TRBJ1-1; D gene unclear. Trimming pared 7 bases from V and 5 bases from J, leaving 17 bases between. Germline V lookup: CDR1 LNHDA, CDR2 SQIVND (reference sequence). The CDR3 loop spans 14 amino acids. Written as DNA, the CDR3 is TGTGCCAGTACAAAATCAGGCCCGGGGACTGAAGCTTTCTTT. Translation gives CASTKSGPGTEAFF.